Each of the 5 T cell receptor beta chains below was sequenced from the same sample in a study of early T cells in non-severe SARS-CoV-2 infection. TCRdb re-analysed the 5' RACE reads in MiXCR, keeping a single row per CDR3 protein. The sample includes about 55,000 distinct CDR3 sequences, 8% to 10% seen only once; the top ten take approximately 4%. Sequencing used whole blood. The receptors shown here come from an adult who was a healthcare worker with PCR-confirmed SARS-CoV-2 infection or an uninfected control (not recorded which).

The gene calls are TRBV7-6 and TRBJ1-1; D is undetermined. This CDR3 region has 15 residues. CDR1 and CDR2 (germline): SGHVS, FNYEAQ. Trimming cost V 5 bases and J 1 base, with 14 bases left between them. CDR3 protein: CASSLLQWANTEAFF. CDR3 DNA: TGTGCCAGCAGCCTATTACAATGGGCGAACACTGAAGCTTTCTTT.

The rearrangement uses TRBV14 and TRBJ1-6, with D hard to call. CDR1 and CDR2 from the germline V gene are SGHDN and FVKESK. The germline V and J ends were trimmed by 2 bases and 0 bases, with 5 bases remaining between them. The CDR3 runs 15 residues. Written as DNA, the CDR3 is TGTGCCAGCAGCCAACTGAGCTCCTATAATTCACCCCTCCACTTT. Translation gives CASSQLSSYNSPLHF. Drawing the rest from reference TRBV14 and TRBJ1-6, the complete variable domain is EAGVTQFPSHSVIEKGQTVTLRCDPISGHDNLYWYRRVMGKEIKFLLHFVKESKQDESGMPNNRFLAERTGGTYSTLKVQPAELEDSGVYFCASSQLSSYNSPLHFGNGTRLTVT.

The gene calls are TRBV9 and TRBJ2-1; 7 bases line up with TRBD1. The germline gives CDR1 SGDLS, CDR2 YYNGEE. The CDR3 covers 16 residues. Losses at the gene ends were 2 bases for V and 8 bases for J; bases not matched to a gene: 13. In DNA form, the CDR3 reads TGTGCCAGCAGCGTCTCGACAGGGCAAAGCATCTATGAGCAGTTCTTC. It yields the protein CASSVSTGQSIYEQFF.

This clonotype was observed a handful of times. The chain joins TRBV4-2 to TRBJ2-5; either TRBD1 or TRBD2 may fit D (5 bases each). The V end was cut by 4 bases, the J end by 2 bases, with 11 bases between. The CDR3 contains 14 residues. Germline V CDR1 and CDR2: LGHNA, YNFKEQ. CDR3 DNA: TGTGCCAGCAGCCCCTCCGGGGCTCAAGAGACCCAGTACTTC. Protein: CASSPSGAQETQYF.

The table lists this clonotype with a few counts. This chain links TRBV20-1 with TRBJ2-1; D unclear. Trimming took 1 base from V and 5 from J, leaving 6 bases between them. The CDR3 contains 12 residues. The germline V gene encodes CDR1 DFQATT and CDR2 SNEGSKA (reference sequence). The CDR3 nucleotides are TGCAGTGCTAGAGTTAAAAACAATGAGCAGTTCTTC. This sequence encodes CSARVKNNEQFF.